The following is a TCR beta chain sequence with its context. Its antigen is unknown. There are no base qualities to consult, and no much larger clone falls within one base. The CDR3 measures 16 amino acids from cysteine to phenylalanine. The only DNA kept is the CDR3, 48 bases in frame from the first base. From the germline V gene, CDR1 is MNHEY and CDR2 is SVGAGI. Ends trimmed: V by 0 bases, J by 5 bases; bases unmatched to a gene: 4. This entry comes from a study of control samples from healthy donors and cancer patients (dated by TCRdb to about 2020). The library was produced with the immunoSEQ multiplex PCR assay. Here the immuneACCESS table is served through TCRdb, limited to in-frame sequences with V and J called. Missing clones are a known gap in these copies; in checked studies unresolved V genes cover under half, and the rest lacks a known reason. The sample contains 50,000 or so clones, approximately 94% of them found a single time. The ten most abundant clones make up 1.1% of the sample.

What was sequenced was blood. The chain uses TRBV6-5 and TRBJ1-4; 9 junctional bases match TRBD1. This clonotype was obtained from a woman younger than 35 in good health. In nucleotide form, the sequence is TGTGCCAGCAGTTACTCCGCAGGACAGGGGAATGAAAAACTGTTTTTT. Translated, this gives CASSYSAGQGNEKLFF.